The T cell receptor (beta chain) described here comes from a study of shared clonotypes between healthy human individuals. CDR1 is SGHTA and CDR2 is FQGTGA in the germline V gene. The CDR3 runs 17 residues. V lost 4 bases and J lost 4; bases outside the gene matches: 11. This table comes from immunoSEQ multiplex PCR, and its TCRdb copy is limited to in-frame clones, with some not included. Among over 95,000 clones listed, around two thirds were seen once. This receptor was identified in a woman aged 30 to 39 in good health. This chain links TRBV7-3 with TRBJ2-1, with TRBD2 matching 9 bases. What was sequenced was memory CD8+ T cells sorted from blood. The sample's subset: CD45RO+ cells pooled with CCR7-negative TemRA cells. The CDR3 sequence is CASSCAGVAGVYNEQFF. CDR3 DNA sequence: TGTGCCAGCAGCTGTGCCGGGGTAGCGGGAGTATACAATGAGCAGTTCTTC.